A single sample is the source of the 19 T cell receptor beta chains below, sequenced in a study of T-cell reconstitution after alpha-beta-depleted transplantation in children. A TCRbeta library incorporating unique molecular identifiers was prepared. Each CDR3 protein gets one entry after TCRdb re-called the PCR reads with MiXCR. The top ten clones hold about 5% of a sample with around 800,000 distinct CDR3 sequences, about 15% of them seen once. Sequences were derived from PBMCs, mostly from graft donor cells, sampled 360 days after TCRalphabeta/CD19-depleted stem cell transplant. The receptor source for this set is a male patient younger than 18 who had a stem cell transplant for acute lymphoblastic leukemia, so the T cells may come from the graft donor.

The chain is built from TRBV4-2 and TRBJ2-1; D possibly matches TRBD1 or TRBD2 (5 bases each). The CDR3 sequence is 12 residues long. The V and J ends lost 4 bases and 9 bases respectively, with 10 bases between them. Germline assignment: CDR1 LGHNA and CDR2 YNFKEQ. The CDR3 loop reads CASSLSRGEQFF. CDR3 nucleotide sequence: TGTGCCAGCAGCCTTTCGAGGGGTGAGCAGTTCTTC.

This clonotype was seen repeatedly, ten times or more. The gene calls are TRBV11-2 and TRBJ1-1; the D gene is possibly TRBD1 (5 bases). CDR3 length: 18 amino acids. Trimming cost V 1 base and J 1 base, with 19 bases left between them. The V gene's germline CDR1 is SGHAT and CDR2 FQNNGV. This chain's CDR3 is CASSLVKRYRNKNTEAFF. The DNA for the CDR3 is TGTGCCAGCAGCTTAGTCAAAAGGTACAGGAATAAGAACACTGAAGCTTTCTTT.

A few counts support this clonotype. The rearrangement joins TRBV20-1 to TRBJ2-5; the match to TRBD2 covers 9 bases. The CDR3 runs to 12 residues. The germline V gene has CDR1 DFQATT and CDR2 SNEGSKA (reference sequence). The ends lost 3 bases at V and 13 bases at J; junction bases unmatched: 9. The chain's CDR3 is CSASGSSGAVYF. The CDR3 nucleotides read TGCAGTGCTAGTGGTTCTAGCGGGGCCGTGTACTTC.

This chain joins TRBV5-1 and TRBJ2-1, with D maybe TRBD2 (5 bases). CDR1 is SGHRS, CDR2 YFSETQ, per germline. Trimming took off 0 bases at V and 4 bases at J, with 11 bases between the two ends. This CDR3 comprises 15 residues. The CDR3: CASSLEEGGYNEQFF. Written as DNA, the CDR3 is TGCGCCAGCAGCTTGGAAGAGGGCGGGTACAATGAGCAGTTCTTC. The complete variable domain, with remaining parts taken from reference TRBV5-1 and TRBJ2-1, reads KAGVTQTPRYLIKTRGQQVTLSCSPISGHRSVSWYQQTPGQGLQFLFEYFSETQRNKGNFPGRFSGRQFSNSRSEMNVSTLELGDSALYLCASSLEEGGYNEQFFGPGTRLTVL.

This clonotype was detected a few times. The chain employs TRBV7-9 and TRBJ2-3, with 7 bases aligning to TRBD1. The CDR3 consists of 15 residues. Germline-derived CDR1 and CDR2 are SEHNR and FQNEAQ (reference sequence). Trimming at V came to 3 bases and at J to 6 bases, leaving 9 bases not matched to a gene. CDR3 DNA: TGTGCCAGCAGCTTTGGACAGGCACTCAGGGATACGCAGTATTTT. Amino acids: CASSFGQALRDTQYF.

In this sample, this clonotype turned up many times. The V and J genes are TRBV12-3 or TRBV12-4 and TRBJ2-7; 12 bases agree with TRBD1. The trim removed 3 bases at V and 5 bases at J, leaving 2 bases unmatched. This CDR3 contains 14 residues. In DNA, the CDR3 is TGTGCCAGCAGTTTTTGGGACAGGGGGCACGAGCAGTACTTC. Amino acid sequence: CASSFWDRGHEQYF.

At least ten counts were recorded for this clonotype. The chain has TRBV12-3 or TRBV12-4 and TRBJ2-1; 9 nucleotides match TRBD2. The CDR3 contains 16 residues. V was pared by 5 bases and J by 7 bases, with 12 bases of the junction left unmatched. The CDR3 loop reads CASSPLSGSWGNEQFF. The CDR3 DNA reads TGTGCCAGCAGTCCTCTTAGCGGGAGCTGGGGGAATGAGCAGTTCTTC.

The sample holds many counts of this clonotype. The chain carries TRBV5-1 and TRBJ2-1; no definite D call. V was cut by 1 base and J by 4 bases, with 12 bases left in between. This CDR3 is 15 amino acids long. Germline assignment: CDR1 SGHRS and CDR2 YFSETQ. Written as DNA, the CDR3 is TGCGCCAGCAGCTTGTCCCTAATATATTACAATGAGCAGTTCTTC. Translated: CASSLSLIYYNEQFF. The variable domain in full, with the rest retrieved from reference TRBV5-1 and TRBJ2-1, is KAGVTQTPRYLIKTRGQQVTLSCSPISGHRSVSWYQQTPGQGLQFLFEYFSETQRNKGNFPGRFSGRQFSNSRSEMNVSTLELGDSALYLCASSLSLIYYNEQFFGPGTRLTVL.

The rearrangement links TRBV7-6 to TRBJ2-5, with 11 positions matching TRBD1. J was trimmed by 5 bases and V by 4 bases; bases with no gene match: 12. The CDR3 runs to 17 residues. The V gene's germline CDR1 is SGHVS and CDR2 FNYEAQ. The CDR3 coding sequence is TGTGCCAGCAGCTCTGGACAGGGGGCCGATGTAGTGGAGACCCAGTACTTC. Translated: CASSSGQGADVVETQYF.

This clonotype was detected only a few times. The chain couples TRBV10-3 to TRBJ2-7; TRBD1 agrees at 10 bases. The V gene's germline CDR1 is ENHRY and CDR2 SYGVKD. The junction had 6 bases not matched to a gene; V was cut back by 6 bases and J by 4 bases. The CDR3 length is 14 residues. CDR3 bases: TGTGCCATCAGCCCCGGGACAGGGGTGTACGAGCAGTACTTC. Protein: CAISPGTGVYEQYF.

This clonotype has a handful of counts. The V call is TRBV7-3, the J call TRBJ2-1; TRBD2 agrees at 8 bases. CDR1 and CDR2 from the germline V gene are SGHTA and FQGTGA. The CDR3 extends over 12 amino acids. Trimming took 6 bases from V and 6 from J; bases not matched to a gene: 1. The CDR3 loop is CASSTSGNEQFF. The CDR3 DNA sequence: TGTGCCAGCAGTACTAGCGGCAATGAGCAGTTCTTC.

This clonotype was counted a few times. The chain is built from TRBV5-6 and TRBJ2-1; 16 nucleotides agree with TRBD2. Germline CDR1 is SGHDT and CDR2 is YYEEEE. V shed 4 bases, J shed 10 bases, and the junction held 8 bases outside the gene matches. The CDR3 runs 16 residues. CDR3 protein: CASSLGLAGGVGEQFF. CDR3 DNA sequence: TGTGCCAGCAGCCTGGGACTAGCGGGAGGGGTGGGGGAGCAGTTCTTC.

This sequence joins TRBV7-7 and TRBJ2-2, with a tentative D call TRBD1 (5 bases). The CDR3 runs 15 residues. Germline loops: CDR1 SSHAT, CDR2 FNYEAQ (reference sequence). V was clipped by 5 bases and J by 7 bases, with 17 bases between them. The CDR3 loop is CASSQTPQGIGELFF. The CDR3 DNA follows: TGTGCCAGCAGCCAAACACCCCAGGGCATCGGGGAGCTGTTTTTT. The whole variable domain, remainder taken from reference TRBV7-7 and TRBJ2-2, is GAGVSQSPRYKVTKRGQDVTLRCDPISSHATLYWYQQALGQGPEFLTYFNYEAQPDKSGLPSDRFSAERPEGSISTLTIQRTEQRDSAMYRCASSQTPQGIGELFFGEGSRLTVL.

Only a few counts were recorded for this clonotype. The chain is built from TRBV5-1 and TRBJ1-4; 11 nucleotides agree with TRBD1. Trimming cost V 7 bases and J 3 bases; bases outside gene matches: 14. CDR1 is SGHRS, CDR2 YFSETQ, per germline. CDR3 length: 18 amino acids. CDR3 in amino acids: CASGRSRTGGSANEKLFF. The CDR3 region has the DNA TGCGCCAGCGGGCGATCTCGGACAGGGGGCTCGGCTAATGAAAAACTGTTTTTT.

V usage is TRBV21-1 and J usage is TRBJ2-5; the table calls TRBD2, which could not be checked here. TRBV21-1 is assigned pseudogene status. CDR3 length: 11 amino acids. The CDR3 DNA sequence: TGTGCCAGCAGCACTCCCGAGACCCAGTACTTC. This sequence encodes CASSTPETQYF.

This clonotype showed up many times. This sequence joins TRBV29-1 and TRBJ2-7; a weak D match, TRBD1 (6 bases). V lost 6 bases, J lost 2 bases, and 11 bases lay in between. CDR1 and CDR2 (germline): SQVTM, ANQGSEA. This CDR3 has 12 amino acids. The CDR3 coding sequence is TGCAGCGTCGCGGACAGTGCCTACGAGCAGTACTTC. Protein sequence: CSVADSAYEQYF.

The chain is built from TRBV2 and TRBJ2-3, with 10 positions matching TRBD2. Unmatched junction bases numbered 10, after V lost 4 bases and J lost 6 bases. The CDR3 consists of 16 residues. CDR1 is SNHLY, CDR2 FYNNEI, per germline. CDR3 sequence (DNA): TGTGCCAGCAGTGCCAGGCTAGCGGGAGTATCTGATACGCAGTATTTT. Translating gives CASSARLAGVSDTQYF. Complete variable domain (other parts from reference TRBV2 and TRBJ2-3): EPEVTQTPSHQVTQMGQEVILRCVPISNHLYFYWYRQILGQKVEFLVSFYNNEISEKSEIFDDQFSVERPDGSNFTLKIRSTKLEDSAMYFCASSARLAGVSDTQYFGPGTRLTVL.

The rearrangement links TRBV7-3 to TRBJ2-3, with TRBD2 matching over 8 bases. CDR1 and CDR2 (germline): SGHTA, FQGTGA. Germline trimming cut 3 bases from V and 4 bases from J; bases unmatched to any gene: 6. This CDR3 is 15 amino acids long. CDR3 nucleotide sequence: TGTGCCAGCAGCTTGACGGGAGGGCCGGCAGATACGCAGTATTTT. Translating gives CASSLTGGPADTQYF.

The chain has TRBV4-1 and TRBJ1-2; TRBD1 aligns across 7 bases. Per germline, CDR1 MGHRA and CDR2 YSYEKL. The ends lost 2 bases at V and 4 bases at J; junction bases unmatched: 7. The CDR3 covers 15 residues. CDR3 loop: CASSQPRQGTYGYTF. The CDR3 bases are TGCGCCAGCAGCCAACCTCGACAGGGCACCTATGGCTACACCTTC.